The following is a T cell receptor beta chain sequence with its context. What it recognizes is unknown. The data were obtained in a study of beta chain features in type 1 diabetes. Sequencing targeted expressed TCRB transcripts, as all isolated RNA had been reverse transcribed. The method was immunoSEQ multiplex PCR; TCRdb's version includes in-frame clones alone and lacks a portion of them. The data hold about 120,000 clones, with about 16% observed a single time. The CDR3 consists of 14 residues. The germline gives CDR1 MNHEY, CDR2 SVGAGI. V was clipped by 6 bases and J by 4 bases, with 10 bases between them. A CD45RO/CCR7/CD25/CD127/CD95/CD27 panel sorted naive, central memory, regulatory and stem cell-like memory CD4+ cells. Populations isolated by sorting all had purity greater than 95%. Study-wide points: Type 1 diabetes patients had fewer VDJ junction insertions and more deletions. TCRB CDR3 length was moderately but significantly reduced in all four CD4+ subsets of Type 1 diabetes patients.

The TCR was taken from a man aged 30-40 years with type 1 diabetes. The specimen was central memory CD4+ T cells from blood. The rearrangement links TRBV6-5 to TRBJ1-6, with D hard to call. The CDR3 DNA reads TGTGCCAGCAGCATGACAATGTATAATTCACCCCTCCACTTT. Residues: CASSMTMYNSPLHF.